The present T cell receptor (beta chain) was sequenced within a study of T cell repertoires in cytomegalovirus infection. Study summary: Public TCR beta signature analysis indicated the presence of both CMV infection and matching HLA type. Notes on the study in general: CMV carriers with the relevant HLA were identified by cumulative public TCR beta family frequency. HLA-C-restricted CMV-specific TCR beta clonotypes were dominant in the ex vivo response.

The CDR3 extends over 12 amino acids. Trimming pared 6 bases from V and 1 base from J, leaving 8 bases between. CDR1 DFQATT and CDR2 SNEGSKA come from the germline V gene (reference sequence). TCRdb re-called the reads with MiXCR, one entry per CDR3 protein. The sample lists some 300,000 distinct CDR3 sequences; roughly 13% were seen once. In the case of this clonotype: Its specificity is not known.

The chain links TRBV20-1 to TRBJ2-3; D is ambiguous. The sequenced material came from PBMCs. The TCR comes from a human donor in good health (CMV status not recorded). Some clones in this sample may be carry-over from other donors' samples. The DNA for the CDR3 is TGCAGTGCAGCACCAGGCACAGATACGCAGTATTTT. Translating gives CSAAPGTDTQYF.